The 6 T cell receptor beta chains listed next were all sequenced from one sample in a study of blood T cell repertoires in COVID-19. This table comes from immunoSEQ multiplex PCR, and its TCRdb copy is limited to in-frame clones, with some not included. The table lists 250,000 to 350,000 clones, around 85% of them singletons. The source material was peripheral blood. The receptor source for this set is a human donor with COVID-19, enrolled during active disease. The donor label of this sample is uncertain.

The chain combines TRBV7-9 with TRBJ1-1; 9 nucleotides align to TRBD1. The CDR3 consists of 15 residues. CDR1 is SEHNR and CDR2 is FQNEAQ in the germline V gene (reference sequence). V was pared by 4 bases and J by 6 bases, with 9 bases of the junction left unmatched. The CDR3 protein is CASSWPGQGLPEAFF. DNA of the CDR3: TGTGCCAGCAGCTGGCCGGGACAGGGACTGCCTGAAGCTTTCTTT.

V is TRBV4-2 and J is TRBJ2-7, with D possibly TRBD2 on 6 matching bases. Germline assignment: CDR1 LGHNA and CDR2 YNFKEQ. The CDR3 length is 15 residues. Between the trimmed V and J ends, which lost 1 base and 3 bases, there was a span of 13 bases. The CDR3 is CASSQGPGVYYEQYF. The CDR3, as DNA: TGTGCCAGCAGCCAAGGTCCGGGAGTATACTACGAGCAGTACTTC.

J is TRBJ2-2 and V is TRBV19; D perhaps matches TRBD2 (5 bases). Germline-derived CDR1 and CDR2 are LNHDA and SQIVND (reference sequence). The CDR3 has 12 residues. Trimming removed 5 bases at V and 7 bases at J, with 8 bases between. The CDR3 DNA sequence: TGTGCCAGTAGTCCTGACTACGGGGAGCTGTTTTTT. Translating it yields CASSPDYGELFF.

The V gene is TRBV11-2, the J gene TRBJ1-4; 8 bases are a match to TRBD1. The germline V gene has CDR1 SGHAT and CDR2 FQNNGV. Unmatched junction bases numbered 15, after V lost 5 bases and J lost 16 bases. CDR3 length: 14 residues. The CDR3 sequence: CASSADRVTPLAFF. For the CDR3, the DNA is TGTGCCAGCAGCGCGGACAGGGTTACTCCTTTGGCGTTTTTT.

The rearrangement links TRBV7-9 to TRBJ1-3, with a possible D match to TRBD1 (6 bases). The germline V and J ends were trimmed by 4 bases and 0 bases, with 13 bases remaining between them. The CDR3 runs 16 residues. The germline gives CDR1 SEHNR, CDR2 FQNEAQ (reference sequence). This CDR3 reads CASSSGDTLSGNTIYF. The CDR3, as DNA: TGTGCCAGCAGCTCCGGGGACACTCTCTCTGGAAACACCATATATTTT.

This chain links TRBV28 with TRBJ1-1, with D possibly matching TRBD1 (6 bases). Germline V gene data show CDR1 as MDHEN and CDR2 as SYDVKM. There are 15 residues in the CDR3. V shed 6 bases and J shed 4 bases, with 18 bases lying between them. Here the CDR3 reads CASSPIGGGSTEAFF. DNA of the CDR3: TGTGCCAGCAGCCCCATAGGGGGGGGGAGCACTGAAGCTTTCTTT.